What follows describes a single T cell receptor beta chain. What it recognizes is unknown. Per germline, CDR1 SNHLY and CDR2 FYNNEI. There are 12 residues in the CDR3. The V end was cut by 8 bases, the J end by 7 bases, with 15 bases between. This sample is part of a study of T cells in Graves' hyperthyroidism and ophthalmopathy. General observations from the study: Blood also contained most expanded thyroid clonotypes above 0.001. Stable hyperthyroidism was told apart from ophthalmopathy by a model built on 13 V-J features. The model anticipated ophthalmopathy a median about 7 months pre-onset.

TCR beta CDR3 sequences were amplified from RNA transcripts. The HTBI primer set drove a first-round RT-PCR of the TCR CDR3. TCRdb ran MiXCR on the multiplex PCR reads and lists one entry per CDR3 protein. The repertoire holds about 660,000 distinct CDR3 sequences, with 45% as singletons. Researchers barred patients who had uncontrolled infection, other autoimmune disease, pregnancy or lactation. Sequencing was performed on peripheral blood or thyroid tissue (not recorded which). The chain couples TRBV2 to TRBJ2-7; the D gene is possibly TRBD2 (5 bases). This clonotype was sampled from an adult man with Graves' disease, either hyperthyroidism or ophthalmopathy (not recorded which). CDR3 DNA sequence: TGTGCCAGCTCACAACTAGTGGATGAGCAGTACTTC. Its translation: CASSQLVDEQYF.